This TCR beta chain was recorded in a study of shared clonotypes between healthy human individuals. At the level of the study: Aged between 18 and 49, the donors were a couple of women and a few men. A donor's plate count was three for CD4 naive and three for CD4 memory; CD8 naive had two and CD8 memory one.

The germline V gene encodes CDR1 SGDLS and CDR2 YYNGEE. The CDR3 sequence is 11 residues long. Trimming left V 0 bases short and J 8 bases short, with 4 bases between. Once extracted for a subset, genomic DNA was divided evenly among several immunoSEQ plates. Only in-frame clones appear in the TCRdb table, and some are missing; sequencing was by immunoSEQ multiplex PCR. The sample yields 550,000 to 850,000 clones, just under 75% seen once. Donors were healthy HIV-negative adults without recent acute infections or vaccinations. The V call is TRBV9, the J call TRBJ2-3; no clear D. This sequence originates from a woman in her twenties or thirties in good health. The sequencing input was memory CD4+ T cells sorted from blood. Specified subset: CD45RA-negative fraction. The CDR3 loop is CASSVGGTQYF. The DNA of the CDR3 is TGTGCCAGCAGCGTAGGTGGTACGCAGTATTTT.